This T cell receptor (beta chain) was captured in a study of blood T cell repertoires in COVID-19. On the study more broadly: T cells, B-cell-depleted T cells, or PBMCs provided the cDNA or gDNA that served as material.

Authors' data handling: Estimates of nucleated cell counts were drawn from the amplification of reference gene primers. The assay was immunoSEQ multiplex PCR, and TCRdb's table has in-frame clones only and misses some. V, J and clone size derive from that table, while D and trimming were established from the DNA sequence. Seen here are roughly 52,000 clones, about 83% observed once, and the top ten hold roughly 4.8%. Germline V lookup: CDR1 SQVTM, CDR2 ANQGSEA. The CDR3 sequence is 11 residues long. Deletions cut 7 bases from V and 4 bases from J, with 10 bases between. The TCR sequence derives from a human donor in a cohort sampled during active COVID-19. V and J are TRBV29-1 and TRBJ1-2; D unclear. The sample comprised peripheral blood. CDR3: CSARLGYGYTF. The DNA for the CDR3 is TGCAGCGCCAGACTCGGCTATGGCTACACCTTC.